The 5 T cell receptor beta chains given below trace back to one sample, sequenced in a study of blood T cell repertoires in COVID-19. The protocol was immunoSEQ multiplex PCR, while the TCRdb copy is restricted to in-frame clones and leaves out a portion. The data show under 300,000 clones, 85% to 95% seen once. Material for sequencing was PBMCs or T cells enriched from blood (not recorded which). The receptors derive from a woman aged 18-29 years who had recovered from COVID-19.

The V call is TRBV7-9, the J call TRBJ2-7, with D maybe TRBD1 (6 bases). Per germline, CDR1 SEHNR and CDR2 FQNEAQ (reference sequence). The CDR3 is made up of 13 amino acids. V lost 4 bases and J lost 0, with 7 bases in between. The CDR3 DNA follows: TGTGCCAGCAGCTGGGACACCTCCTACGAGCAGTACTTC. It is translated as CASSWDTSYEQYF.

The chain carries TRBV5-1 and TRBJ1-2; the match to TRBD1 covers 7 bases. Per the germline V gene, CDR1 is SGHRS and CDR2 is YFSETQ. The V gene end was trimmed by 6 bases and the J gene end by 6 bases; junction bases not matched to a gene: 17. The CDR3 contains 16 residues. The CDR3 sequence is CASNPGTAGQNHGYTF. The CDR3 bases are TGCGCCAGCAACCCTGGGACAGCCGGGCAAAATCATGGCTACACCTTC.

CDR3 protein: CASSLSNPATNEKLFF. The CDR3 DNA is TGCGCCAGCAGCTTATCAAATCCAGCAACTAATGAAAAACTGTTTTTT. This chain uses TRBV5-1 with TRBJ1-4; no clear D. V was shortened by 2 bases and J by 0 bases, with 11 bases between the two germline ends. Germline CDR1 reads SGHRS; CDR2 reads YFSETQ. The CDR3 loop spans 16 amino acids.

A single count supports this clone. The CDR3 loop reads CASSFAPGQGVTEAFF. DNA for the CDR3: TGTGCCAGCAGCTTCGCCCCGGGACAGGGGGTCACTGAAGCTTTCTTT. The V and J genes are TRBV5-4 and TRBJ1-1; 11 bases align to TRBD1. Trimming at V came to 2 bases and at J to 4 bases, leaving 7 bases not matched to a gene. The CDR3 runs 16 residues. Germline assignment: CDR1 SGHNT and CDR2 YYREEE (reference sequence). The whole variable domain, remainder taken from reference TRBV5-4 and TRBJ1-1, is ETGVTQSPTHLIKTRGQQVTLRCSSQSGHNTVSWYQQALGQGPQFIFQYYREEENGRGNFPPRFSGLQFPNYSSELNVNALELDDSALYLCASSFAPGQGVTEAFFGQGTRLTVV.

V usage is TRBV6-6 and J usage is TRBJ2-1; 7 nucleotides line up with TRBD2. The V gene's germline CDR1 is MNHNY and CDR2 SVGAGI (reference sequence). The CDR3 runs 15 residues. Trimming cost V 7 bases and J 4 bases; bases outside gene matches: 10. The CDR3 DNA sequence: TGTGCCAGCAAAATAAAGCGGGACGCTTACAATGAGCAGTTCTTC. Translated, it gives CASKIKRDAYNEQFF.